This passage covers 20 T cell receptor beta chains from one sample sequenced in a study of shared clonotypes between healthy human individuals. Positively selected for CCR7, the CD45RO-negative cells used as naive CD8 cells excluded terminally differentiated effector memory CD45RA+ cells. TCRdb's table, derived via immunoSEQ multiplex PCR, lists solely in-frame clones and lacks some. The sample lists around 1,900,000 clones, over 85% seen once, with approximately 1.7% in the top ten. Material: naive CD8+ T cells from PBMCs. The source of these receptors is a man aged 18 to 30 in good health. Some clones in this sample may be carry-over from other donors' samples.

Here the CDR3 DNA reads TGTGCCAGCAGCCTGGGACAGGGGGGACCCTACGAGCAGTACTTC. Its protein product is CASSLGQGGPYEQYF. The genes are TRBV6-6 and TRBJ2-7, with TRBD1 matching over 11 bases. V was clipped by 6 bases and J by 2 bases; unmatched bases: 6. The CDR3 spans 15 residues. CDR1 is MNHNY, CDR2 SVGAGI, per germline (reference sequence).

This chain links TRBV6-1 with TRBJ1-5; 7 nucleotides agree with TRBD1. CDR1 MNHNS and CDR2 SASEGT come from the germline V gene. The CDR3 runs 15 residues. Losses at the gene ends were 4 bases for V and 0 bases for J; bases not matched to a gene: 3. As DNA, the CDR3 is TGTGCCAGCAGTGGAGGGACAGTTAGCAATCAGCCCCAGCATTTT. Translating gives CASSGGTVSNQPQHF.

The rearrangement joins TRBV5-1 to TRBJ2-3; 7 bases map to TRBD2. V was clipped by 4 bases and J by 2 bases; unmatched bases: 7. The CDR3 length is 15 residues. CDR1 and CDR2 (germline): SGHRS, YFSETQ. The CDR3 loop is CASSLGLEITDTQYF. CDR3 bases: TGCGCCAGCAGCCTCGGACTAGAAATCACAGATACGCAGTATTTT.

This chain joins TRBV7-8 and TRBJ2-5; TRBD1 is a possible D gene (5 bases). Germline-derived CDR1 and CDR2 are SGHVS and FQNEAQ. The CDR3 covers 14 residues. V lost 2 bases and J 5 bases, leaving 12 bases between the germline ends. The CDR3 loop reads CASSLYQWGETQYF. In DNA form, the CDR3 reads TGTGCCAGCAGCTTATACCAGTGGGGCGAGACCCAGTACTTC.

The chain has TRBV4-1 and TRBJ2-5; 15 nucleotides match TRBD2. With 1 base clipped from V and 5 bases from J, the junction kept 2 bases outside the gene matches. CDR3 length: 16 amino acids. Per germline, CDR1 MGHRA and CDR2 YSYEKL. The CDR3 sequence is CASSQVGLAGGETQYF. DNA of the CDR3: TGCGCCAGCAGCCAAGTAGGACTAGCGGGAGGGGAGACCCAGTACTTC.

This clone was counted a single time. This chain links TRBV19 with TRBJ1-1, with unresolved D. Trimming left V 4 bases short and J 5 bases short, with 11 bases between. Germline CDR1 is LNHDA and CDR2 is SQIVND (reference sequence). The CDR3 covers 13 residues. This chain's CDR3 is CASSKGLITEAFF. DNA for the CDR3: TGTGCCAGTAGTAAGGGTTTGATTACTGAAGCTTTCTTT.

There are a few counts of this clone. The rearrangement uses TRBV27 and TRBJ2-2; D ambiguous. Looked up from germline, CDR1 is MNHEY and CDR2 is SMNVEV (reference sequence). The V end was cut by 8 bases, the J end by 6 bases, with 19 bases between. The CDR3 covers 15 residues. The CDR3: CASHPRRPLPGELFF. CDR3 sequence (DNA): TGTGCCAGCCATCCCCGGAGACCCTTGCCCGGGGAGCTGTTTTTT.

This clone has only one observation. The chain joins TRBV4-2 to TRBJ2-2; 7 bases agree with TRBD2. In germline, CDR1 is LGHNA, CDR2 YNFKEQ. Germline trimming cut 0 bases from V and 3 bases from J; bases unmatched to any gene: 13. The CDR3 contains 19 residues. This chain's CDR3 is CASSQDQFLRESDTGELFF. DNA for the CDR3: TGTGCCAGCAGCCAAGATCAGTTCTTGCGGGAGAGCGACACCGGGGAGCTGTTTTTT.

V usage is TRBV30 and J usage is TRBJ2-1; 7 bases line up with TRBD1. The CDR3 has 15 residues. The V and J ends lost 0 bases and 2 bases, in that order; junction bases with no gene match: 4. Germline lookup yields CDR1 GTSNPN and CDR2 SVGIG (reference sequence). CDR3 amino acids: CAWSVGTAAYNEQFF. CDR3 DNA: TGTGCCTGGAGTGTTGGGACAGCCGCCTACAATGAGCAGTTCTTC.

V usage is TRBV2 and J usage is TRBJ1-1; D remains unclear. This CDR3 region has 12 residues. The V and J ends lost 10 bases and 6 bases respectively, with 15 bases between them. Germline CDR1 and CDR2: SNHLY and FYNNEI. The CDR3 nucleotides are TGTGCCATCCGACCCCCCCAACCTGAAGCTTTCTTT. Residues: CAIRPPQPEAFF.

For this clone: The same CDR3 can be traced to other DNA sequences in this sample. The J gene is TRBJ2-7, the V gene TRBV7-9, with 8 positions matching TRBD1. Per germline, CDR1 SEHNR and CDR2 FQNEAQ (reference sequence). The CDR3 has 14 amino acids. The V and J ends lost 0 bases and 2 bases, in that order; junction bases with no gene match: 0. The chain's CDR3 is CASSLAGQAYEQYF. CDR3 sequence (DNA): TGTGCCAGCAGCTTAGCGGGACAGGCCTACGAGCAGTACTTC.

This chain uses TRBV7-2 with TRBJ2-1; 8 bases match TRBD2. CDR3 length equals 18 residues. CDR1 SGHTA and CDR2 FQGNSA come from the germline V gene. Trimming removed 5 bases from V and 7 bases from J; junction bases left unmatched: 19. The CDR3 bases are TGTGCCAGCAGCCCCCGGGGAGCTAGCGGGTTCAGTGGGAATGAGCAGTTCTTC. The encoded protein is CASSPRGASGFSGNEQFF.

The chain employs TRBV7-9 and TRBJ2-1, with unresolved D. Deletions cut 2 bases from V and 8 bases from J, with 13 bases between. The CDR3 has 14 residues. CDR1 and CDR2 from the germline V gene are SEHNR and FQNEAQ (reference sequence). The CDR3 is CASSLPPVNDEQFF. Here the CDR3 DNA reads TGTGCCAGCAGCTTACCCCCAGTTAACGATGAGCAGTTCTTC.

The chain employs TRBV5-1 and TRBJ1-1, with D perhaps TRBD1 (6 bases). The CDR3 contains 12 residues. V was trimmed by 4 bases and J by 11 bases, leaving 15 bases between them. Germline loops: CDR1 SGHRS, CDR2 YFSETQ. DNA of the CDR3: TGCGCCAGCAGCCTAAGCAGGGGATATGCTTTCTTT. This codes for CASSLSRGYAFF. The full variable domain, with the rest looked up from reference TRBV5-1 and TRBJ1-1, is KAGVTQTPRYLIKTRGQQVTLSCSPISGHRSVSWYQQTPGQGLQFLFEYFSETQRNKGNFPGRFSGRQFSNSRSEMNVSTLELGDSALYLCASSLSRGYAFFGQGTRLTVV.

The chain employs TRBV19 and TRBJ2-3; 8 bases are a match to TRBD1. This CDR3 is 15 amino acids long. Germline V gives CDR1 LNHDA, CDR2 SQIVND (reference sequence). V dropped 1 base and J dropped 5; count of bases not matched to a gene: 5. This chain's CDR3 is CASSIVGTGRDTQYF. DNA for the CDR3: TGTGCCAGTAGTATAGTGGGGACAGGCAGAGATACGCAGTATTTT.

This CDR3 reads CASSAGTSAGETQYF. CDR3 sequence (DNA): TGTGCCAGCAGCGCCGGGACTAGCGCGGGAGAGACCCAGTACTTC. The rearrangement uses TRBV2 and TRBJ2-5; 10 nucleotides align to TRBD2. The CDR3 runs to 15 residues. V gave up 6 bases and J gave up 4 bases; unmatched junction bases: 8. Looked up from germline, CDR1 is SNHLY and CDR2 is FYNNEI.

The chain joins TRBV7-9 to TRBJ2-1, with D hard to call. The CDR3 consists of 16 residues. V was pared by 5 bases and J by 2 bases, with 16 bases between. Germline V CDR1 and CDR2: SEHNR, FQNEAQ (reference sequence). The CDR3 protein is CASSDVLGGPYNEQFF. The CDR3 DNA follows: TGTGCCAGCAGCGACGTCCTAGGCGGACCCTACAATGAGCAGTTCTTC.

The J gene is TRBJ1-4, the V gene TRBV9, with D maybe TRBD1 (5 bases). V lost 3 bases and J 5 bases, leaving 14 bases between the germline ends. The germline V gene has CDR1 SGDLS and CDR2 YYNGEE. The CDR3 sequence is 15 residues long. CDR3 DNA: TGTGCCAGCAGCGGGCCGGGACTGCCGAATGAAAAACTGTTTTTT. Encoded protein: CASSGPGLPNEKLFF.

The chain carries TRBV5-8 and TRBJ2-7, with D possibly being TRBD1 (5 bases). V was cut by 4 bases and J by 3 bases, with 11 bases left in between. From germline, CDR1 is SGHTS and CDR2 YDEGEE. The CDR3 totals 13 residues. CDR3 sequence (DNA): TGTGCCAGCAGCCCAACTCAGGGCTACGAGCAGTACTTC. It encodes CASSPTQGYEQYF.

J is TRBJ1-6 and V is TRBV13, with D possibly matching TRBD1 (6 bases). Trimming removed 5 bases from V and 7 bases from J, with 12 bases in between. CDR1 and CDR2 from the germline V gene are PRHDT and FYEKMQ (reference sequence). The CDR3 is made up of 14 amino acids. The CDR3 nucleotides read TGTGCCAGCAGCACATACAGGGCCAATTCACCCCTCCACTTT. Translating gives CASSTYRANSPLHF.